This T cell receptor beta chain was identified in a study of blood T cell repertoires in COVID-19 (TCRdb year 2020). Context from the whole study: Samples from collaborators originated in the United States, Italy and Spain and spanned both the acute and convalescent phases of COVID-19. The prospective study material was composed of cDNA or gDNA derived from T cells, B-cell-depleted T cells, or PBMCs. Deeply sampled blood TCRbeta repertoires from subjects exposed to, actively infected with, or recovered from COVID-19 were included in the dataset. The repertoires were made available in a free public database intended to serve as a resource for research on the immune response to SARS-CoV-2. Samples came from the ongoing ImmuneRACE study (first 160 participants) plus 1,254 subjects from 6 global collaborators. Nearly every sample came with metadata listing a de-identified subject ID, COVID-19 status, age in years and sex. Where available, HLA class I and class II types were taken from metadata supplied by the sample provider and were not determined by assay-based typing.

Overall results and qualifications from the work: The amount of clinical and demographic metadata varied by source and participant and was provided uncurated.

On this clone: This receptor's antigen is unknown. Base-call qualities are not available, and no considerably larger clone is one nucleotide away.

The CDR3 contains 11 residues, cysteine and phenylalanine counted. Just the 33-base CDR3 DNA is kept, in frame starting at base 1. The trim is 11 bases for V and 4 bases for J, with a gap of 11 bases between the germline ends. CDR1 and CDR2 are drawn from the germline V gene: MNHEY, SVGAGI. Whole blood was collected in K2EDTA tubes by collaborating institutions according to the institutions' own protocols. For TCRbeta analysis, collaborator samples were shipped as frozen whole blood, as isolated PBMCs, or as DNA extracted from either sample type. TCRbeta CDR3 regions were amplified from genomic DNA by means of the immunoSEQ Assay, a bias-controlled multiplex PCR. The authors processed their data as follows. Within the assay, amplification of reference gene primers was used to estimate how many nucleated cells each sample contained. To quantify the absolute abundance of each unique TCRbeta CDR3 rearrangement, sequence reads were collapsed and filtered. Productive Simpson clonality was computed per sample as the square root of Simpson's diversity index over productive rearrangements. The table was pulled from immuneACCESS by TCRdb, which kept in-frame rearrangements only. Such tables lose some clones; where checked, under half of the loss comes from unresolved V genes, and the rest has no known cause. V, J and clone size were drawn from that table, and D and trimming were deduced from the DNA. This sample gives some 150,000 clones in total; approximately 87% of them show up just once. Clones ranked in the top ten supply 8.5% to 9% of the sample.

The sequenced material came from peripheral blood. The receptor comes from a woman between 50 and 59 years old with active or convalescent COVID-19. This chain is built from TRBV6-5 and TRBJ1-2; no confident D gene assignment can be made. DNA sequence: TGTGCCGTAACCGAGGGCTATGGCTACACCTTC. Its translation is CAVTEGYGYTF.